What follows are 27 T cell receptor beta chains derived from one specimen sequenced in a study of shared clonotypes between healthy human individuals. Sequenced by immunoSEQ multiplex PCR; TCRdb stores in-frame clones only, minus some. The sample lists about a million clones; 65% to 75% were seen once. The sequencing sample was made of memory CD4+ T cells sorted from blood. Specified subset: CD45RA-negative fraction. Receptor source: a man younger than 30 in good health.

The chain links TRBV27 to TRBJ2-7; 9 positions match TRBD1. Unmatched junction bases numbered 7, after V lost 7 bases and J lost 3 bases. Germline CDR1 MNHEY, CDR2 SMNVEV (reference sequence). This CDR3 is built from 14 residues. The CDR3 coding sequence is TGTGCCAGCACCCCCGGGACAGGGATCTACGAGCAGTACTTC. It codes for CASTPGTGIYEQYF.

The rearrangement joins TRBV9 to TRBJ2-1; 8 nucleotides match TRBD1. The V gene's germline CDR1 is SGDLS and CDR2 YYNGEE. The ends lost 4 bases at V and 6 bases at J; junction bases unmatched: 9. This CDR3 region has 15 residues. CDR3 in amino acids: CASSPKDRGGNEQFF. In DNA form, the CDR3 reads TGTGCCAGCAGCCCCAAAGACAGGGGCGGCAATGAGCAGTTCTTC.

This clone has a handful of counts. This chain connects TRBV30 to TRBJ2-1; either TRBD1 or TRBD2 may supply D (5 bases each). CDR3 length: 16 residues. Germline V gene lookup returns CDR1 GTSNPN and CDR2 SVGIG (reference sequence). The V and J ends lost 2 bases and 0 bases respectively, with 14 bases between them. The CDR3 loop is CAWSKPGPSSYNEQFF. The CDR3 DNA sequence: TGTGCCTGGAGTAAACCGGGACCGAGCTCCTACAATGAGCAGTTCTTC.

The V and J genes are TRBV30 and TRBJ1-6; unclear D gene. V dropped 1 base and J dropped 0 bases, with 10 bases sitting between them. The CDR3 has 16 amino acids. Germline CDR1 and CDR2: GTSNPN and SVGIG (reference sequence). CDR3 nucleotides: TGTGCCTGGAGTGCAATAGTTAACTCCTATAATTCACCCCTCCACTTT. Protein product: CAWSAIVNSYNSPLHF.

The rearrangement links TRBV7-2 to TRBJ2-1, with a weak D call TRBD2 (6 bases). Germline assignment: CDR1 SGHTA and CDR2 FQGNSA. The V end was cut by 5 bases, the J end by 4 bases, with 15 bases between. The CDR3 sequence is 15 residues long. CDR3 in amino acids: CASSRSRDFYNEQFF. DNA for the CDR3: TGTGCCAGCAGCCGATCCCGGGACTTTTACAATGAGCAGTTCTTC.

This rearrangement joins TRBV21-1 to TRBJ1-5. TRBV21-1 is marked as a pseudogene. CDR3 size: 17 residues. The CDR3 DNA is TGCCGCCGAGAAGGACGTGGCGGGGAATGTCTTCATCAGCCCCAGCATTTT. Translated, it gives CRREGRGGECLHQPQHF.

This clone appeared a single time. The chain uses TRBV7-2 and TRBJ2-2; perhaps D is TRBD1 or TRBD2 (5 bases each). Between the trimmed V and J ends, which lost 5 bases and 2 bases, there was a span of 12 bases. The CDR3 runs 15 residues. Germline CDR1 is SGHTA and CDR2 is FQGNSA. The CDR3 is CASSPGTVNTGELFF. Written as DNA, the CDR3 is TGTGCCAGCAGCCCCGGGACGGTTAACACCGGGGAGCTGTTTTTT.

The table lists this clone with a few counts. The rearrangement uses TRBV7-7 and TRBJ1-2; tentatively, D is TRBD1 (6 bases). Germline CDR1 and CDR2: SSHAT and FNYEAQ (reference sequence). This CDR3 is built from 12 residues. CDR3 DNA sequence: TGTGCTAGCCTGGGGGCCCGATATGGCTACACCTTC. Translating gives CASLGARYGYTF.

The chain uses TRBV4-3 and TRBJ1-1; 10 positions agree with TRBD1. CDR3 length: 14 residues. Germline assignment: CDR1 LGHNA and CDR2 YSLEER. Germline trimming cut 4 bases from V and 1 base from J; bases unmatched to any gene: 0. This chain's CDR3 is CASSRQGANTEAFF. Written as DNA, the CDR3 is TGCGCCAGCAGCCGACAGGGGGCGAACACTGAAGCTTTCTTT.

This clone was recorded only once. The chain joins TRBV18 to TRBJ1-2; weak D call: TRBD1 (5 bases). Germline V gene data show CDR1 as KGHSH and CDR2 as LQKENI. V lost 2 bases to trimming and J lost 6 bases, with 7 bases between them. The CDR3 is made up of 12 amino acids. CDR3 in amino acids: CASSPGTDGYTF. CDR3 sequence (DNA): TGTGCCAGCTCACCAGGGACCGATGGCTACACCTTC.

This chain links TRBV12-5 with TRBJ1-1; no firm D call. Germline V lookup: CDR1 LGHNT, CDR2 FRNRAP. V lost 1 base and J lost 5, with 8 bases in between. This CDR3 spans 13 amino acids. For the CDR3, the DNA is TGTGCTAGTGGTTTGGACTTTGGGACTGAAGCTTTCTTT. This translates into CASGLDFGTEAFF. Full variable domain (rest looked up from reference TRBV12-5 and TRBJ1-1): DARVTQTPRHKVTEMGQEVTMRCQPILGHNTVFWYRQTMMQGLELLAYFRNRAPLDDSGMPKDRFSAEMPDATLATLKIQPSEPRDSAVYFCASGLDFGTEAFFGQGTRLTVV.

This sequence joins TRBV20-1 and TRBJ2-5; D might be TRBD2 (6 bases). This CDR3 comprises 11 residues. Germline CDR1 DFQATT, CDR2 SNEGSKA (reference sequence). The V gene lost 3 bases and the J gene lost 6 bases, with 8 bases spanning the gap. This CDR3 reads CSASGSKTQYF. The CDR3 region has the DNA TGCAGTGCTAGCGGGAGTAAGACCCAGTACTTC.

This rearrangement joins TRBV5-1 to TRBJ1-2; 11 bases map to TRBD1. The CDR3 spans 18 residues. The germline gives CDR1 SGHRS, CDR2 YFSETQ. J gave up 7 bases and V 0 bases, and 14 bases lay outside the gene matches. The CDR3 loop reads CASSLDIPGGQGAVGYTF. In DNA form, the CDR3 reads TGCGCCAGCAGCTTGGATATTCCGGGTGGACAGGGGGCTGTTGGCTACACCTTC.

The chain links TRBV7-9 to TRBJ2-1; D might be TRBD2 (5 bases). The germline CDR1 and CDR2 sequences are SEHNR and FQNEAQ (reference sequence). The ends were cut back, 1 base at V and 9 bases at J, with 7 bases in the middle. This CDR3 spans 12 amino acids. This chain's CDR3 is CASSLEGSEQFF. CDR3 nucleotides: TGTGCCAGCAGCTTAGAAGGGAGTGAGCAGTTCTTC.

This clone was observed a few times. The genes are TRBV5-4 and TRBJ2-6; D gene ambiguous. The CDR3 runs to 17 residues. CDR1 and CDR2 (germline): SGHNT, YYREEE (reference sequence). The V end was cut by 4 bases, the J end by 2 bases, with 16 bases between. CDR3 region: CASSGGGPSPGANVLTF. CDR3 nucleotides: TGTGCCAGCAGCGGTGGCGGACCCTCGCCTGGGGCCAACGTCCTGACTTTC.

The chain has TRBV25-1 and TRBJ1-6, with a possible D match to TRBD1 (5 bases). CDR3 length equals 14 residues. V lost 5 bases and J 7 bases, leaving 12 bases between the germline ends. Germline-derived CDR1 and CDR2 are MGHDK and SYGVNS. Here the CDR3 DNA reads TGTGCCAGCAGTCAAACAGGTTACAATTCACCCCTCCACTTT. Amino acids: CASSQTGYNSPLHF.

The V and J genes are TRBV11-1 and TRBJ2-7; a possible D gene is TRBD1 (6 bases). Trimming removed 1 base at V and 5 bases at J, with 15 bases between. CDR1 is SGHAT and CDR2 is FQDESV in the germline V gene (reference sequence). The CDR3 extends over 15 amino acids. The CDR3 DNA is TGTGCCAGCAGCTTAGTGGGGGCGTGGGAAAACGAGCAGTACTTC. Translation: CASSLVGAWENEQYF.

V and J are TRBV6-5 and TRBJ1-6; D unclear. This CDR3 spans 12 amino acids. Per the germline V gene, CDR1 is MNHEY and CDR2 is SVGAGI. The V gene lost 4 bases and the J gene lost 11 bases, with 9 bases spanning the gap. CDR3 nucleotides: TGTGCCAGCAGTTCCCCCGTCACACCCCTCCACTTT. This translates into CASSSPVTPLHF.

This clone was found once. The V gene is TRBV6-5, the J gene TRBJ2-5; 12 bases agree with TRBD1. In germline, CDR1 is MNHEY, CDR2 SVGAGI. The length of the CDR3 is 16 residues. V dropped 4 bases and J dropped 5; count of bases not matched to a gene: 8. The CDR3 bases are TGTGCCAGCAGTTCCCGGGACAGGGGGCGTAGGGAGACCCAGTACTTC. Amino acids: CASSSRDRGRRETQYF.

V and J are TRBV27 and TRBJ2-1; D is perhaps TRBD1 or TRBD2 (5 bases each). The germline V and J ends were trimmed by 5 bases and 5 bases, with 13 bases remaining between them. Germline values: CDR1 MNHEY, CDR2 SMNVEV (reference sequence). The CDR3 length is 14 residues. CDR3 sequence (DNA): TGTGCCAGCAGTGTCCGGGACGCAAACAATGAGCAGTTCTTC. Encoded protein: CASSVRDANNEQFF.

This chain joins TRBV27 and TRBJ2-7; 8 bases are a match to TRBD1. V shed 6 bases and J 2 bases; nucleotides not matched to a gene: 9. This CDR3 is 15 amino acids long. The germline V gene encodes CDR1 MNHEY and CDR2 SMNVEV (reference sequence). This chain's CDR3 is CASSRNDRGAYEQYF. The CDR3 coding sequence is TGTGCCAGCAGCCGGAACGACAGGGGCGCCTACGAGCAGTACTTC.

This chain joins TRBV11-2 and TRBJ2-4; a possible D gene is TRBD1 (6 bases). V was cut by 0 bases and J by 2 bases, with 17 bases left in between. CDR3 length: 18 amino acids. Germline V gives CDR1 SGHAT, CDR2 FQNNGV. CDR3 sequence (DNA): TGTGCCAGCAGCTTAGAGAGGGGGAACACCTTAACCAAAAACATTCAGTACTTC. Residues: CASSLERGNTLTKNIQYF.

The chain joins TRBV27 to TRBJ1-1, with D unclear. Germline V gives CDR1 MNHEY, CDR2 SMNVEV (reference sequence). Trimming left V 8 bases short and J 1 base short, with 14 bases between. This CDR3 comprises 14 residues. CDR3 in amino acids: CASLPAIRNTEAFF. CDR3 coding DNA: TGTGCCAGCCTCCCCGCAATACGGAACACTGAAGCTTTCTTT.

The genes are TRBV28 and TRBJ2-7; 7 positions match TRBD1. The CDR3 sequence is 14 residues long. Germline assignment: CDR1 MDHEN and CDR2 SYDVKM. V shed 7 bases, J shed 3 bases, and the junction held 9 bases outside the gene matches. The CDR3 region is CASIPGPGGYEQYF. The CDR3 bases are TGTGCCAGCATTCCCGGTCCAGGGGGCTACGAGCAGTACTTC.

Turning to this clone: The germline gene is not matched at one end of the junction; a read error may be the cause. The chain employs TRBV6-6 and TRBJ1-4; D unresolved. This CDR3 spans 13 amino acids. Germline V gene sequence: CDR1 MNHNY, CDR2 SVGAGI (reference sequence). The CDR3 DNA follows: TGTGCCATCAGTGAGGGCGAGGATGAAAAACTGTTTTTT. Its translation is CAISEGEDEKLFF.

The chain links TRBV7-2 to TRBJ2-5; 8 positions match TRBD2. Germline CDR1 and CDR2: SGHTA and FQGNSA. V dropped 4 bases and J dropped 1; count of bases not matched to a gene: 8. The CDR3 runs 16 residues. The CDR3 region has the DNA TGTGCCAGCAGCTCCATGGGCAGCGGGAGCCAAGAGACCCAGTACTTC. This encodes CASSSMGSGSQETQYF.

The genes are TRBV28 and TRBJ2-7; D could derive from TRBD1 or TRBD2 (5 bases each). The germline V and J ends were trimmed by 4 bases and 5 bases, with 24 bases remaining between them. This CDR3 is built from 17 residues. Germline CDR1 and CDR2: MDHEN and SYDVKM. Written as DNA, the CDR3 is TGTGCCAGCAGTTCCCTGAGTGGGGGACGAAAGGGGCACGAGCAGTACTTC. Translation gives CASSSLSGGRKGHEQYF.